The T cell receptor beta chain described here comes from a study of cytotoxic CD8 clonotypes in ibrutinib-treated CLL (dated by TCRdb to about 2021). Notes on the research overall: In this cohort, approximately 15 patients were treatment-naive and ten to twelve were relapsed/refractory, while fewer than 18 had unmutated IGHV. Of the roughly 81 people in the trial, 25 to 30 had longitudinal samples available. An average of approximately 260,000 productive templates and some 99,000 productive rearrangements was obtained per sample. Every remission and progressive disease sample was obtained while ibrutinib was still being received by the patients. Cryopreserved peripheral blood mononuclear cells were obtained before treatment, at response, and at either sustained remission or disease progression. Responses were partial in roughly 24 patients and complete in 2; after median around 66 months follow-up, around 14 stayed in remission and some twelve progressed. The response samples were drawn at a median of around eleven months into treatment, with a range of about 6 to 40 months.

Comments on this clone: Its antigen has not been determined. The input lacks base qualities; no much larger clone sits a single base away.

General conclusions and limits of the study: Public clonotypes were found to be uncommon and were observed to contract or remain stable during treatment; the increase in clonality was shown to reflect expansion of private clonotypes at ibrutinib response. Baseline clonality was found to be higher than that of age-matched healthy donors and was strongly correlated with circulating CD8+ T-cell counts. Sampling times were not matched between sustained-remission and progressing patients, and lymph node repertoires were not studied. Clonality increased at ibrutinib response, stayed stable in sustained remission, and fell back toward baseline at progression.

A MiSeq instrument was used for deep resolution sequencing, which targeted depths ranging from 1 in 1 million up to 1 in 200,000 T cells, with coverage averaging 10x for each clonotype. The immunoSEQ hsTCRB Kit was used to generate TCR beta libraries. Under the source paper's analysis protocol: The data were analyzed with ImmunoSEQ Analyzer and ImmunoSEQ Data Assistant, and V, D and J gene assignments followed IMGT definitions. Clonality, which ranges from 0 to 1, was calculated by subtracting the normalized Shannon entropy of productive rearrangement frequencies from one. Public clonotype analysis was restricted to overrepresented clonotypes comprising at least 0.05% of each patient's repertoire. Some 13 age-matched healthy donor repertoires from immuneACCESS served as clonality controls. TCRdb took over this immuneACCESS table, retaining in-frame rearrangements with V and J assigned. Such tables are incomplete; in checked studies, under half of the missing clones stem from an unresolved V gene, and the remainder is unexplained. V and J calls plus clone size are reproduced from that table; the DNA served to infer D and trimming. This sample gives tens of thousands of clones in total; more than 60% of them show up just once. Clones ranked in the top ten supply 4.5% to 6% of the sample.

Looking up the germline V gene yields CDR1 LGHNA and CDR2 YNFKEQ. Trimming removed 0 bases from V and 4 bases from J, leaving 15 bases between the germline ends. Counted from cysteine to phenylalanine, this CDR3 has 16 amino acids. Of the read, only the CDR3 DNA is kept; its 48 bases are in frame from base 1. The time point label, as the study defines it: about a year on ibrutinib. Roughly 2 micrograms of genomic DNA were extracted from cryopreserved PBMCs for TCR beta library preparation. Longitudinal blood samples from CLL patients on ibrutinib monotherapy underwent high-throughput TCR beta sequencing. The patients were enrolled in a single-center, open-label phase 2 trial of ibrutinib monotherapy.

The rearranged segments are TRBV4-2 and TRBJ1-2, with no confidently assigned D gene. The sequence was collected from a human donor with chronic lymphocytic leukemia. The material was PBMCs, obtained after 12 months of ibrutinib treatment. The nucleotide sequence is TGTGCCAGCAGCCAAGATCGGGGAGCCTCTGCCTATGGCTACACCTTC. Its translation reads: CASSQDRGASAYGYTF.